The 15 T cell receptor beta chains given below trace back to one sample, sequenced in a study of T cells after posttransplantation cyclophosphamide. The method was immunoSEQ multiplex PCR; TCRdb's version includes in-frame clones alone and lacks a portion of them. The data contain about 32,000 clones, roughly nine tenths of them singletons. The naive gate required viable CD3+CD4+ or CD3+CD8+ cells with CCR7+CD45RA+CD45RO-CD95-CD27+CD28+ phenotype. The sequenced sample consisted of naive CD4+ T cells sorted from blood. These receptors originate from a man aged 25 to 40 in good health and a related stem cell transplant donor.

This rearrangement joins TRBV7-2 to TRBJ2-2, with 11 bases aligning to TRBD2. CDR1 is SGHTA, CDR2 FQGNSA, per germline. The V gene end was trimmed by 4 bases and the J gene end by 7 bases; junction bases not matched to a gene: 11. The CDR3 has 17 residues. The CDR3 region has the DNA TGTGCCAGCAGCTCACAACCCCTAGCGGGGGGATTCGGGGAGCTGTTTTTT. Its translation: CASSSQPLAGGFGELFF.

The rearrangement joins TRBV7-9 to TRBJ2-5; 7 bases match TRBD1. The germline V gene has CDR1 SEHNR and CDR2 FQNEAQ (reference sequence). There are 14 residues in the CDR3. With V trimmed by 1 base and J by 3 bases, 2 bases remained unmatched. The CDR3 is CASSLETGKETQYF. CDR3 DNA: TGTGCCAGCAGCTTAGAGACAGGGAAAGAGACCCAGTACTTC.

This clone has more than one count but fewer than ten. This sequence joins TRBV6-1 and TRBJ1-4, with D tentatively TRBD1 (6 bases). The V end was cut by 2 bases, the J end by 7 bases, with 14 bases between. This CDR3 has 15 amino acids. CDR1 and CDR2 from the germline V gene are MNHNS and SASEGT. The CDR3 sequence is CASSEHRETTEKLFF. Here the CDR3 DNA reads TGTGCCAGCAGTGAACACAGGGAAACGACTGAAAAACTGTTTTTT.

V and J are TRBV18 and TRBJ2-7; 8 bases fit TRBD1. Germline lookup yields CDR1 KGHSH and CDR2 LQKENI. The junction had 10 bases not matched to a gene; V was cut back by 6 bases and J by 6 bases. This CDR3 is built from 14 residues. The CDR3 is CASSPGQDWSEQYF. The DNA of the CDR3 is TGTGCCAGCTCCCCGGGACAGGATTGGTCCGAGCAGTACTTC.

The gene calls are TRBV5-4 and TRBJ2-3; unclear D gene. Germline lookup yields CDR1 SGHNT and CDR2 YYREEE (reference sequence). CDR3 size: 17 residues. With 3 bases removed from V and 6 bases from J, the gap between germline ends came to 23 bases. CDR3 nucleotides: TGTGCCAGCAGCTCTCGCCGACTGCCTAACCCCCTCGATACGCAGTATTTT. The encoded protein is CASSSRRLPNPLDTQYF.

The genes are TRBV11-2 and TRBJ1-1, with TRBD1 as a possible D gene (6 bases). This CDR3 comprises 16 residues. Trimming took 3 bases from V and 4 from J, leaving 18 bases between them. CDR1 is SGHAT and CDR2 is FQNNGV in the germline V gene. CDR3: CASSFPMGRGTTEAFF. The CDR3 nucleotides read TGTGCCAGCAGCTTTCCCATGGGCAGGGGAACCACTGAAGCTTTCTTT.

This clone has a handful of counts. This chain uses TRBV12-1 with TRBJ2-1; TRBD1 was called by the table and not checked on the DNA. TRBV12-1 is assigned pseudogene status. The CDR3 totals 16 residues. This CDR3 reads CASSFVPGQGFHEQFF. The CDR3 DNA is TGTGCCAGCAGCTTTGTTCCGGGACAGGGGTTCCATGAGCAGTTCTTC.

The chain combines TRBV25-1 with TRBJ2-1; D is unresolved. The germline gives CDR1 MGHDK, CDR2 SYGVNS. V was trimmed by 2 bases and J by 3 bases, leaving 14 bases between them. This CDR3 has 16 amino acids. CDR3 amino acids: CASSEIVRTHYNEQFF. CDR3 DNA: TGTGCCAGCAGTGAAATCGTGAGAACTCACTACAATGAGCAGTTCTTC.

The J gene is TRBJ1-5, the V gene TRBV9; 7 bases are shared with TRBD1. J lost 12 bases, V lost 0 bases, and 6 bases had no gene match. Germline assignment: CDR1 SGDLS and CDR2 YYNGEE. The length of the CDR3 is 13 residues. For the CDR3, the DNA is TGTGCCAGCAGCGTAGGAGGGGGCGGGGTCCAGCATTTT. Amino acids: CASSVGGGGVQHF.

The V call is TRBV4-1, the J call TRBJ2-3; 11 bases match TRBD2. V lost 6 bases and J lost 4; bases outside the gene matches: 6. Germline CDR1 reads MGHRA; CDR2 reads YSYEKL. CDR3 length: 15 amino acids. In DNA form, the CDR3 reads TGCGCCAGCAGGAGTCTAGCGGGGGGCTCAGATACGCAGTATTTT. Translated: CASRSLAGGSDTQYF.

The J gene is TRBJ2-7, the V gene TRBV5-4, with 13 bases matching TRBD2. Germline V gene sequence: CDR1 SGHNT, CDR2 YYREEE (reference sequence). This CDR3 is built from 19 residues. V was pared by 3 bases and J by 1 base, with 13 bases of the junction left unmatched. As DNA, the CDR3 is TGTGCCAGCAGCTCCCGGACAGTGATGACTAGCGGGGGGTCCTACGAGCAGTACTTC. Residues: CASSSRTVMTSGGSYEQYF.

This clone has a single count. The CDR3 loop is CASSPPDRGARGNQPQHF. DNA of the CDR3: TGTGCCAGCAGTCCTCCGGACAGGGGGGCGAGGGGCAATCAGCCCCAGCATTTT. This sequence joins TRBV28 and TRBJ1-5; the match to TRBD1 covers 10 bases. The germline CDR1 and CDR2 sequences are MDHEN and SYDVKM. The J segment lost 2 bases and the V segment lost 5 bases, leaving 12 bases of the junction unmatched. The CDR3 is made up of 18 amino acids. Full variable domain (remainder filled in from reference TRBV28 and TRBJ1-5): DVKVTQSSRYLVKRTGEKVFLECVQDMDHENMFWYRQDPGLGLRLIYFSYDVKMKEKGDIPEGYSVSREKKERFSLILESASTNQTSMYLCASSPPDRGARGNQPQHFGDGTRLSIL.

The chain employs TRBV5-1 and TRBJ2-3, with 12 bases identical to TRBD1. This CDR3 region has 16 residues. J was trimmed by 2 bases and V by 1 base; bases with no gene match: 2. The germline V gene has CDR1 SGHRS and CDR2 YFSETQ. The CDR3 reads CASSLWGQGATDTQYF. In nucleotides, the CDR3 is TGCGCCAGCAGCTTGTGGGGACAGGGGGCCACAGATACGCAGTATTTT.

This clone was recorded only once. This chain connects TRBV28 to TRBJ2-1, with D perhaps matching TRBD2 (6 bases). The germline V gene has CDR1 MDHEN and CDR2 SYDVKM. Trimming pared 1 base from V and 2 bases from J, leaving 12 bases between. The CDR3 sequence is 16 residues long. The CDR3 reads CASSLSGPGAYNEQFF. CDR3 nucleotide sequence: TGTGCCAGCAGTTTATCGGGCCCGGGGGCCTACAATGAGCAGTTCTTC. Full variable domain (remainder filled in from reference TRBV28 and TRBJ2-1): DVKVTQSSRYLVKRTGEKVFLECVQDMDHENMFWYRQDPGLGLRLIYFSYDVKMKEKGDIPEGYSVSREKKERFSLILESASTNQTSMYLCASSLSGPGAYNEQFFGPGTRLTVL.

V usage is TRBV7-2 and J usage is TRBJ1-1; TRBD1 aligns across 7 bases. This CDR3 comprises 15 residues. Germline assignment: CDR1 SGHTA and CDR2 FQGNSA. V dropped 1 base and J dropped 0; count of bases not matched to a gene: 2. CDR3 loop: CASSLVDRLNTEAFF. For the CDR3, the DNA is TGTGCCAGCAGCTTAGTGGACAGGTTGAACACTGAAGCTTTCTTT.